Below, one TCR beta chain is given with its context. Its antigen is undetermined. Germline V gene sequence: CDR1 MGHRA, CDR2 YSYEKL. After removal of 4 bases from V and 5 bases from J, the junction contained 5 bases not matched to a gene. The CDR3 is 16 amino acids. Amplification by 5'RACE using constant-segment primers produced TCR alpha and TCR beta cDNA libraries that carried sample barcodes and UMIs. TCRdb reprocessed the 5' RACE reads via MiXCR and lists one record per CDR3 protein. This sample carries about 390,000 distinct CDR3 sequences, roughly 15% of them seen once, and the ten largest clones take about 22%. This sample is part of a study of T-cell memory formation after mild COVID-19. Study as a whole: In these data, TCR clusters were largely donor specific. General study points: Clonal second-wave expansions that peaked on day 37 had unconfirmed SARS-CoV-2 specificity. Some responding clones appeared in pre-infection memory, suggesting cross-reactive memory joined.

Material: PBMCs or a T cell subset sorted from them (not recorded which). The TCR was taken from a man younger than 35 who had mild COVID-19 (a few samples of this study predate the infection). Cell type and time point are not known. The V call is TRBV4-1, the J call TRBJ2-5, with 15 bases identical to TRBD2. The CDR3 DNA is TGCGCCAGCAGCCTGGGACTAGCGGGGGGCCCGGAGACCCAGTACTTC. It codes for CASSLGLAGGPETQYF.